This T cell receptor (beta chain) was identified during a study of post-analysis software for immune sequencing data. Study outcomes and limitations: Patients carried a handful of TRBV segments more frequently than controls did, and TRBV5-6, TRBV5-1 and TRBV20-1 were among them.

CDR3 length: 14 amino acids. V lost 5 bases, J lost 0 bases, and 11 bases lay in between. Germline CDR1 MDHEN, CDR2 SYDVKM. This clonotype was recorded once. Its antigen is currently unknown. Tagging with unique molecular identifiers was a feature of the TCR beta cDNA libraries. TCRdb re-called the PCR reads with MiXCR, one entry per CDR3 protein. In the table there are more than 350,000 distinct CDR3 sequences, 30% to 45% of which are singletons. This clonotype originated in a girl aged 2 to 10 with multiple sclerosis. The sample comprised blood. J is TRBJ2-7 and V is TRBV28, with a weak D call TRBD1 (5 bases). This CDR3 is CASSLDRLSYEQYF. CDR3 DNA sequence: TGTGCCAGCAGTCTTGACAGACTCTCCTACGAGCAGTACTTC.